These 3 T cell receptor beta chains were all obtained from the same sample, sequenced in a study of cytomegalovirus exposure and HLA in healthy donors. This PCR relied on a set of 60 Vbeta primers and 13 Jbeta primers. TCRdb's copy holds only in-frame clones and misses some; the assay was immunoSEQ multiplex PCR. Among nearly 110,000 clones listed, roughly three quarters were seen once. The sample consisted of PBMCs. These receptors originate from a man between 18 and 35 years old in good health and CMV-seronegative.

This clone showed up just a few times. The CDR3, as DNA: TGTGCCAGCAGCCCCCGCGGGGGGCAGACTGAAGCTTTCTTT. It is translated as CASSPRGGQTEAFF. The J gene is TRBJ1-1, the V gene TRBV7-2; D may be TRBD1 (6 bases). Deletions cut 5 bases from V and 5 bases from J, with 15 bases between. The length of the CDR3 is 14 residues. Looked up from germline, CDR1 is SGHTA and CDR2 is FQGNSA.

The chain carries TRBV7-9 and TRBJ1-4, with 7 positions matching TRBD1. J lost 4 bases, V lost 0 bases, and 5 bases had no gene match. Germline CDR1 and CDR2: SEHNR and FQNEAQ (reference sequence). The CDR3 length is 16 residues. The CDR3 reads CASSLALGQLNEKLFF. CDR3 nucleotides: TGTGCCAGCAGCTTAGCCCTGGGACAGCTTAATGAAAAACTGTTTTTT.

The rearrangement links TRBV27 to TRBJ1-6; D not resolved. The CDR3 covers 14 residues. Germline CDR1 MNHEY, CDR2 SMNVEV (reference sequence). Between the trimmed V and J ends, which lost 5 bases and 0 bases, there was a span of 5 bases. In nucleotides, the CDR3 is TGTGCCAGCAGTATCAGCTCCTATAATTCACCCCTCCACTTT. The encoded protein is CASSISSYNSPLHF.